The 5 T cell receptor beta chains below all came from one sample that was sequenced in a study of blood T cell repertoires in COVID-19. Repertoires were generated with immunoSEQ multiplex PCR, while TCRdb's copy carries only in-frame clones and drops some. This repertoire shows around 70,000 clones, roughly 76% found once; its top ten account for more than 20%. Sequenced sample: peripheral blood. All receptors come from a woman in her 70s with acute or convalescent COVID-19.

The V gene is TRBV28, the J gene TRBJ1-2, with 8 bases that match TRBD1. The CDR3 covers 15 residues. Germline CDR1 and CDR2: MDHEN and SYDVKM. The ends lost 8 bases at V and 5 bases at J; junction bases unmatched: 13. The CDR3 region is CASRASGTGLYGYTF. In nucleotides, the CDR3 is TGTGCCAGCCGGGCTTCAGGGACAGGACTTTATGGCTACACCTTC.

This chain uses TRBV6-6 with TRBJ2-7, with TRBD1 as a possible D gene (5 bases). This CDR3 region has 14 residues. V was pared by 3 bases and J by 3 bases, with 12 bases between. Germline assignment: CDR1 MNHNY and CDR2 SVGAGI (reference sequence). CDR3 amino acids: CASSYGDSLYEQYF. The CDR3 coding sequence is TGTGCCAGCAGTTATGGCGACAGCCTCTACGAGCAGTACTTC.

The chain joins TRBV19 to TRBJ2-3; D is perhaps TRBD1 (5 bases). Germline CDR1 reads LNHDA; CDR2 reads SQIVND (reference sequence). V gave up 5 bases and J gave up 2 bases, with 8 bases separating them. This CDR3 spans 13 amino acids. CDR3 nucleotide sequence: TGTGCCAGTAGTCCAGGGAACACAGATACGCAGTATTTT. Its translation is CASSPGNTDTQYF.

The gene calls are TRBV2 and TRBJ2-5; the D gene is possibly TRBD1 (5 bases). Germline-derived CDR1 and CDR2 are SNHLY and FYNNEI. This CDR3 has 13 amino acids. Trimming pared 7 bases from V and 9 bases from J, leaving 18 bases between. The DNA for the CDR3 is TGTGCCAGCAACGAAGCCCGAGAAGGGGCCCAGTACTTC. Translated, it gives CASNEAREGAQYF.

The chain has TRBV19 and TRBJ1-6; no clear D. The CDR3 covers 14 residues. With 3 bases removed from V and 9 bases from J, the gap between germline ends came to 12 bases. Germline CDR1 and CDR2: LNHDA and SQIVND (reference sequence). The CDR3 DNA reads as TGTGCCAGTAGTATTTGGCAAGCGGGTTCACCCCTCCACTTT. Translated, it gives CASSIWQAGSPLHF.